These T cell receptor beta chains were read from a single sample in a study of cytomegalovirus exposure and HLA in healthy donors. Sequencing was performed with immunoSEQ multiplex PCR; in TCRdb, only in-frame clones are kept and a portion is missing. The sample has about 220,000 clones, over 65% seen once. The sample consisted of PBMCs. The receptors shown here come from a man aged 18-30 years in good health and CMV-seronegative. The CDR3 runs from the conserved cysteine through the conserved F or W. D genes are given only for firm matches. Expanded clones get a size class; other rows say once, few or many, or leave the size out.

clone_size d_call j_call v_call cdr3_aa cdr3_nt
once NA TRBJ2-5 TRBV7-6 CASSLATRETQYF TGTGCCAGCAGCTTAGCCACGAGGGAAACCCAGTACTTC
NA TRBD2 TRBJ2-3 TRBV7-3 CASSLAGGTDTQYF TGTGCCAGCAGCTTAGCGGGAGGCACAGATACGCAGTATTTT
NA NA TRBJ2-3 TRBV5-1 CASSLLSSTDTQYF TGCGCCAGCAGCTTATTATCTAGCACAGATACGCAGTATTTT
NA NA TRBJ1-2 TRBV19 CASSIGQPIYGYTF TGTGCCAGTAGTATCGGACAGCCTATCTATGGCTACACCTTC
NA TRBD1 TRBJ1-2 TRBV5-4 CASSLAQGQGVRGYTF TGTGCCAGCAGCTTGGCCCAGGGACAGGGGGTAAGAGGCTACACCTTC
NA TRBD2 TRBJ2-1 TRBV19 CASRLAGGPHNEQFF TGTGCCAGTAGGCTAGCGGGAGGGCCCCACAATGAGCAGTTCTTC
NA NA TRBJ1-1 TRBV21-1 CASSKGVDTRRGTEAFF TGTGCCAGCAGCAAAGGGGTGGATACCCGGAGGGGCACTGAAGCTTTCTTT
NA NA TRBJ1-1 TRBV27 CASSHARSNTEAFF TGTGCCAGCAGCCACGCCAGGTCGAACACTGAAGCTTTCTTT
NA TRBD2 TRBJ2-5 TRBV9 CASSVATSGVQETQYF TGTGCCAGCAGCGTAGCTACTAGCGGGGTACAAGAGACCCAGTACTTC
NA NA TRBJ1-4 TRBV19 CASSEVGLREKLFF TGTGCCAGTAGTGAGGTGGGGCTACGGGAAAAACTGTTTTTT
NA NA TRBJ1-1 TRBV6-1 CASSEQWATDTEAFF TGTGCCAGCAGTGAACAATGGGCGACGGACACTGAAGCTTTCTTT
NA TRBD1 TRBJ2-7 TRBV2 CASRGTKRDSFYEQYF TGTGCCAGCAGGGGAACTAAGAGGGACAGCTTCTACGAGCAGTACTTC
few TRBD1 TRBJ2-7 TRBV18 CASSREQGADEQYF TGTGCCAGCTCTCGAGAACAGGGGGCGGACGAGCAGTACTTC
NA NA TRBJ2-7 TRBV11-2 CASSLGRGGPLDGSTF TGTGCCAGCAGCTTAGGTCGTGGAGGGCCGTTGGATGGATCCACCTTC
few TRBD2 TRBJ2-3 TRBV4-1 CASSPREGEDTQYF TGCGCCAGCAGCCCCCGGGAGGGCGAAGATACGCAGTATTTT
NA NA TRBJ2-1 TRBV11-3 CASSSGASLNEQFF TGTGCCAGCAGCTCTGGAGCTTCCCTGAATGAGCAGTTCTTC
NA TRBD1 TRBJ1-1 TRBV7-8 CASSKRTGGDTEAFF TGTGCCAGCAGCAAACGGACAGGGGGAGACACTGAAGCTTTCTTT
once NA TRBJ2-1 TRBV19 CATRSNEQFF TGTGCCACTAGGAGCAATGAGCAGTTCTTC
NA TRBD1 TRBJ2-3 TRBV2 CASRTGQGFTDTQYF TGTGCCAGCAGGACGGGACAGGGGTTTACAGATACGCAGTATTTT
NA NA TRBJ1-5 TRBV11-2 CASSLGGGQPQHF TGTGCCAGCAGCTTAGGGGGGGGTCAGCCCCAGCATTTT
NA NA TRBJ1-5 TRBV30 CAWRANKGGVGQPQHF TGTGCCTGGAGAGCAAATAAGGGGGGGGTTGGGCAGCCCCAGCATTTT
NA NA TRBJ1-2 TRBV13 CASSLATVYGYTF TGTGCCAGCAGCTTAGCAACAGTGTATGGCTACACCTTC
NA TRBD1 TRBJ1-5 TRBV6-4 CASSPGGASNQPQHF TGTGCCAGCAGCCCAGGGGGAGCGAGCAATCAGCCCCAGCATTTT
NA NA TRBJ2-2 TRBV5-1 CASSPTTPSTNTGELFF TGCGCCAGCAGCCCAACTACTCCCTCTACGAACACCGGGGAGCTGTTTTTT
NA NA TRBJ2-7 TRBV27 CASSPFGEQYF TGTGCCAGCAGTCCGTTCGGCGAGCAGTACTTC
NA TRBD1 TRBJ1-1 TRBV5-1 CASSLAPTGGGTEAFF TGCGCCAGCAGCTTGGCACCGACAGGGGGAGGGACTGAAGCTTTCTTT